Ten or more counts support the clone carrying this T cell receptor (beta chain). Its matching antigen is unknown. The data originate from a study of neurological immune-mediated disorders. V dropped 7 bases and J dropped 8; count of bases not matched to a gene: 9. CDR1 MNHNY and CDR2 SVGAGI come from the germline V gene (reference sequence). The CDR3 runs to 14 residues. Study-level findings and limits: Patients with HTLV-1-associated myelopathy showed the most TCR clonal expansion. Those with multiple sclerosis showed the least, falling below healthy controls.

Regarding time point: longitudinal time-point 2. A total of 2 million PBMCs stored at -80 degrees C provided the unsorted libraries. Each CDR3 protein gets one entry after TCRdb re-called the 5' RACE reads with MiXCR. There are about 33,000 distinct CDR3 sequences in the sample; roughly an eighth occur only once, and 2.3% lies in the top ten. The sequence derives from a middle-aged woman in good health. This rearrangement joins TRBV6-6 to TRBJ1-2; 11 bases are shared with TRBD1. Material for sequencing was PBMCs. The DNA for the CDR3 is TGTGCCAGCACCTTTGGGACAGGGGGAGAAGGCTACACCTTC. Residues: CASTFGTGGEGYTF.